Listed here are 15 T cell receptor beta chains from one sample, sequenced in a study of blood T cell repertoires in COVID-19. The table came from immunoSEQ multiplex PCR; TCRdb's copy has only in-frame clones and leaves some out. Of more than 200,000 clones listed, more than 65% are singletons. The sample consisted of peripheral blood. These receptors were collected from a man aged 45-60 years with active or convalescent COVID-19.

The CDR3 DNA sequence: TGTGCCTGGAGTGGGGGACAGGGGATTCTCTATGGCTACACCTTC. Translation gives CAWSGGQGILYGYTF. V and J are TRBV30 and TRBJ1-2, with 10 bases lining up with TRBD1. The germline gives CDR1 GTSNPN, CDR2 SVGIG (reference sequence). Trimming cost V 1 base and J 4 bases; bases outside gene matches: 6. The CDR3 runs 15 residues.

This chain uses TRBV28 with TRBJ1-5, with a weak D call TRBD1 (6 bases). Germline assignment: CDR1 MDHEN and CDR2 SYDVKM. Trimming removed 2 bases from V and 6 bases from J, with 20 bases in between. The CDR3 is 17 residues long. The CDR3 protein is CASSLPQGTWGVQPQHF. The CDR3, as DNA: TGTGCCAGCAGTTTACCCCAAGGGACATGGGGCGTTCAGCCCCAGCATTTT.

The chain uses TRBV10-2 and TRBJ1-2; TRBD1 matches at 9 bases. Germline V gene sequence: CDR1 WSHSY, CDR2 SAAADI. V lost 7 bases to trimming and J lost 8 bases; unmatched junction nucleotides: 11. The CDR3 loop spans 14 amino acids. CDR3 in amino acids: CASTRTGEIWGYTF. As DNA, the CDR3 is TGCGCCAGCACCAGGACAGGGGAAATATGGGGCTACACCTTC.

The chain is built from TRBV27 and TRBJ1-6, with D possibly TRBD1 on 5 matching bases. CDR1 MNHEY and CDR2 SMNVEV come from the germline V gene (reference sequence). The CDR3 extends over 15 amino acids. Trimming cost V 6 bases and J 1 base, with 10 bases left between them. The CDR3 coding sequence is TGTGCCAGCAGAGGGGAGGGGTCCTATAATTCACCCCTCCACTTT. Protein sequence: CASRGEGSYNSPLHF.

The CDR3 protein is CASSFRPGNYGYTF. The CDR3 bases are TGTGCCAGCAGCTTCAGACCGGGGAACTATGGCTACACCTTC. V usage is TRBV5-5 and J usage is TRBJ1-2; D ambiguous. Per germline, CDR1 SGHKS and CDR2 YYEKEE (reference sequence). The CDR3 extends over 14 amino acids. Deletions cut 2 bases from V and 2 bases from J, with 10 bases between. The full variable domain, rest sourced from reference TRBV5-5 and TRBJ1-2, is DAGVTQSPTHLIKTRGQQVTLRCSPISGHKSVSWYQQVLGQGPQFIFQYYEKEERGRGNFPDRFSARQFPNYSSELNVNALLLGDSALYLCASSFRPGNYGYTFGSGTRLTVV.

The J gene is TRBJ1-5, the V gene TRBV7-9; D gene ambiguous. The V gene lost 1 base and the J gene lost 6 bases, with 4 bases spanning the gap. Germline V gives CDR1 SEHNR, CDR2 FQNEAQ (reference sequence). The CDR3 loop spans 12 amino acids. The DNA of the CDR3 is TGTGCCAGCAGCTTAGATCTTCAGCCCCAGCATTTT. Residues: CASSLDLQPQHF.

The chain uses TRBV2 and TRBJ1-4; 9 bases line up with TRBD1. The CDR3 has 16 residues. V trimming: 2 bases; J trimming: 7 bases; junction bases outside the gene matches: 8. Germline V gives CDR1 SNHLY, CDR2 FYNNEI. The CDR3 nucleotides are TGTGCCAGCAGTGAACTCCGACAGGGGGGTGGTGAAAAACTGTTTTTT. Translation gives CASSELRQGGGEKLFF.

This clone occurred once. The chain is built from TRBV14 and TRBJ1-5; D possibly corresponds to TRBD1 (6 bases). This CDR3 has 13 amino acids. Germline CDR1 reads SGHDN; CDR2 reads FVKESK. V lost 4 bases, J lost 4 bases, and 8 bases lay in between. The CDR3 loop reads CASSPDSNQPQHF. The CDR3 DNA is TGTGCCAGCAGCCCGGACAGTAATCAGCCCCAGCATTTT.

This clone has a single count. The J gene is TRBJ1-5, the V gene TRBV7-2; 8 nucleotides align to TRBD1. CDR3 length: 16 residues. Germline-derived CDR1 and CDR2 are SGHTA and FQGNSA. The V gene end was trimmed by 3 bases and the J gene end by 6 bases; junction bases not matched to a gene: 10. Here the CDR3 reads CASSLAIGQGGQPQHF. CDR3 bases: TGTGCCAGCAGCTTGGCTATTGGACAGGGAGGTCAGCCCCAGCATTTT.

The genes are TRBV7-2 and TRBJ1-4; D gene unclear. Germline assignment: CDR1 SGHTA and CDR2 FQGNSA. The CDR3 covers 15 residues. Deletions cut 4 bases from V and 2 bases from J, with 11 bases between. CDR3 sequence reads: CASSSVGSTNEKLFF. The CDR3 nucleotides are TGTGCCAGCAGCTCCGTGGGGAGCACTAATGAAAAACTGTTTTTT. The full variable domain, with the rest looked up from reference TRBV7-2 and TRBJ1-4, is GAGVSQSPSNKVTEKGKDVELRCDPISGHTALYWYRQSLGQGLEFLIYFQGNSAPDKSGLPSDRFSAERTGGSVSTLTIQRTQQEDSAVYLCASSSVGSTNEKLFFGSGTQLSVL.

DNA of the CDR3: TGTGCCAGCAGCTTGGACAGGCGTCTCAAGGGAAAACTGTTTTTT. This gives the protein CASSLDRRLKGKLFF. The genes are TRBV5-6 and TRBJ1-4, with a weak D call TRBD1 (5 bases). Per germline, CDR1 SGHDT and CDR2 YYEEEE. Trimming removed 0 bases from V and 10 bases from J, with 16 bases in between. The CDR3 is 15 amino acids.

This chain connects TRBV6-5 to TRBJ1-2; the match to TRBD1 covers 9 bases. V lost 6 bases and J lost 5; bases outside the gene matches: 4. The germline V gene encodes CDR1 MNHEY and CDR2 SVGAGI. The CDR3 consists of 13 residues. Here the CDR3 reads CASRRTGEYGYTF. CDR3 DNA: TGTGCCAGCAGGCGGACAGGGGAATATGGCTACACCTTC.

This sequence joins TRBV29-1 and TRBJ1-2, with 9 positions matching TRBD1. This CDR3 region has 15 residues. Germline V gene lookup returns CDR1 SQVTM and CDR2 ANQGSEA. Trimming at V came to 0 bases and at J to 5 bases, leaving 7 bases not matched to a gene. This chain's CDR3 is CSVEDRVQGAYGYTF. In nucleotides, the CDR3 is TGCAGCGTTGAAGATCGGGTACAGGGGGCATATGGCTACACCTTC.

V and J are TRBV6-2 or TRBV6-3 and TRBJ1-6, with TRBD1 as a possible D gene (5 bases). Trimming left V 4 bases short and J 12 bases short, with 7 bases between. CDR3 size: 11 residues. In germline, CDR1 is MNHEY, CDR2 SVGEGT. CDR3 sequence reads: CASSLGGPLHF. Here the CDR3 DNA reads TGTGCCAGCAGTTTGGGGGGACCCCTCCACTTT.

The chain couples TRBV7-8 to TRBJ1-4, with 9 bases fitting TRBD1. With V trimmed by 5 bases and J by 1 base, 5 bases remained unmatched. The CDR3 consists of 16 residues. CDR1 SGHVS and CDR2 FQNEAQ come from the germline V gene. CDR3 region: CASSNDRGGTNEKLFF. Here the CDR3 DNA reads TGTGCCAGCAGCAACGACAGGGGGGGAACTAATGAAAAACTGTTTTTT. The variable domain in full, with the rest retrieved from reference TRBV7-8 and TRBJ1-4, is GAGVSQSPRYKVAKRGQDVALRCDPISGHVSLFWYQQALGQGPEFLTYFQNEAQLDKSGLPSDRFFAERPEGSVSTLKIQRTQQEDSAVYLCASSNDRGGTNEKLFFGSGTQLSVL.